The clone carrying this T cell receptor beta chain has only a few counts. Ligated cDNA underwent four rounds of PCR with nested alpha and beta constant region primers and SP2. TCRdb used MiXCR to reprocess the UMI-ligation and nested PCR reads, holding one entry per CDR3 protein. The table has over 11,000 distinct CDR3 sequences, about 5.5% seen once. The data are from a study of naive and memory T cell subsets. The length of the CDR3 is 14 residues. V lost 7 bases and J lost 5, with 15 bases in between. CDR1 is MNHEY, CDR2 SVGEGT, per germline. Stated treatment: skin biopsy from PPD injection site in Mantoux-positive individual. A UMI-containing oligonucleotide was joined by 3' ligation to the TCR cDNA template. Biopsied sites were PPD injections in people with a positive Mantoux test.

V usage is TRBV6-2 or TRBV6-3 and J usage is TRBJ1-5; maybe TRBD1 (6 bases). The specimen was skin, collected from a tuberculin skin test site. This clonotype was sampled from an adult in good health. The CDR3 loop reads CASTLEQGYQPQHF. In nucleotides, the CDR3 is TGTGCCAGCACCCTCGAACAGGGCTATCAGCCCCAGCATTTT.